These 20 T cell receptor beta chains were all obtained from the same sample, sequenced in a study of T cells after yellow fever vaccination. TCRdb ran MiXCR on the 5' RACE reads and lists one entry per CDR3 protein. The sample shows around 400,000 distinct CDR3 sequences, roughly 10% of them seen only once. Sequenced here: PBMCs, sampled on the day of the first yellow fever vaccination. The origin of the receptors is a man in his late teens or twenties who received the YFV17D yellow fever vaccine.

The gene calls are TRBV5-8 and TRBJ2-3; no reliable D call. Germline V CDR1 and CDR2: SGHTS, YDEGEE. Trimming removed 4 bases at V and 5 bases at J, with 8 bases between. CDR3 length: 12 residues. The CDR3 spells CASSTDGDTQYF. As DNA, the CDR3 is TGTGCCAGCAGCACCGACGGAGATACGCAGTATTTT.

This clonotype was seen more than once but under ten times. The rearrangement uses TRBV5-6 and TRBJ1-5, with unresolved D. There are 15 residues in the CDR3. The V gene's germline CDR1 is SGHDT and CDR2 YYEEEE. The germline V and J ends were trimmed by 0 bases and 4 bases, with 11 bases remaining between them. CDR3 in DNA: TGTGCCAGCAGCTTGGGCGGTCCTTCTAATCAGCCCCAGCATTTT. Protein: CASSLGGPSNQPQHF. Complete variable domain (other parts from reference TRBV5-6 and TRBJ1-5): DAGVTQSPTHLIKTRGQQVTLRCSPKSGHDTVSWYQQALGQGPQFIFQYYEEEERQRGNFPDRFSGHQFPNYSSELNVNALLLGDSALYLCASSLGGPSNQPQHFGDGTRLSIL.

CDR3 in DNA: TGTGCCAGCAGCTTACCGGGGGCTACAACTAATGAAAAACTGTTTTTT. Its protein product is CASSLPGATTNEKLFF. The rearrangement links TRBV7-9 to TRBJ1-4; possible D gene TRBD1, 6 bases. In germline, CDR1 is SEHNR, CDR2 FQNEAQ (reference sequence). Trimming removed 2 bases at V and 0 bases at J, with 10 bases between. There are 16 residues in the CDR3.

This clonotype was observed many times. The J gene is TRBJ2-1, the V gene TRBV12-3 or TRBV12-4, with D perhaps matching TRBD1 (5 bases). Trimming pared 9 bases from V and 5 bases from J, leaving 14 bases between. The CDR3 sequence is 13 residues long. CDR3: CASRSGRDNEQFF. The DNA for the CDR3 is TGTGCCAGTAGGAGTGGCAGGGACAATGAGCAGTTCTTC.

This clonotype was seen a single time. The chain combines TRBV5-1 with TRBJ1-6; no firm D call. Germline V CDR1 and CDR2: SGHRS, YFSETQ. V was pared by 1 base and J by 5 bases, with 4 bases between. The CDR3 extends over 13 amino acids. The CDR3 DNA reads as TGCGCCAGCAGCTTGATGGATAATTCACCCCTCCACTTT. It encodes CASSLMDNSPLHF.

This sequence joins TRBV6-1 and TRBJ2-1; 15 nucleotides agree with TRBD2. The CDR3 is 17 amino acids. V shed 6 bases, J shed 7 bases, and the junction held 10 bases outside the gene matches. The germline CDR1 and CDR2 sequences are MNHNS and SASEGT. The CDR3 protein is CASRSGTSGGPSNEQFF. The CDR3 coding sequence is TGTGCCAGCAGATCCGGGACTAGCGGGGGGCCTTCAAATGAGCAGTTCTTC.

CDR3 DNA sequence: TGTGCCAGCAGCGCTCAGCGGGGGGGCGACAATGAGCAGTTCTTC. This encodes CASSAQRGGDNEQFF. The chain combines TRBV9 with TRBJ2-1, with TRBD2 matching over 10 bases. Germline loops: CDR1 SGDLS, CDR2 YYNGEE. CDR3 length: 15 residues. With 3 bases clipped from V and 5 bases from J, the junction kept 5 bases outside the gene matches.

The chain joins TRBV20-1 to TRBJ2-1, with D hard to call. The CDR3 is made up of 12 amino acids. Germline V gene data show CDR1 as DFQATT and CDR2 as SNEGSKA (reference sequence). Trimming took off 3 bases at V and 6 bases at J, with 9 bases between the two ends. CDR3 sequence (DNA): TGCAGTGCTAGTTGGCAGCCCAATGAGCAGTTCTTC. Residues: CSASWQPNEQFF.

This chain links TRBV5-5 with TRBJ1-6, with a tentative D call TRBD1 (5 bases). CDR1 and CDR2 (germline): SGHKS, YYEKEE (reference sequence). The CDR3 is made up of 17 amino acids. Trimming pared 3 bases from V and 0 bases from J, leaving 13 bases between. The chain's CDR3 is CASSYRGYSSYNSPLHF. In nucleotides, the CDR3 is TGTGCCAGCAGCTATAGGGGCTATAGCTCCTATAATTCACCCCTCCACTTT.

This CDR3 is CASSQVGQGSSSYEQYF. The CDR3 region has the DNA TGCGCCAGCAGCCAAGTAGGGCAGGGGTCGAGCTCCTACGAGCAGTACTTC. This rearrangement joins TRBV4-1 to TRBJ2-7; D might be TRBD1 (6 bases). This CDR3 comprises 17 residues. The ends were cut back, 1 base at V and 0 bases at J, with 16 bases in the middle. Germline V gene data show CDR1 as MGHRA and CDR2 as YSYEKL.

This clonotype was detected only a few times. The chain joins TRBV5-1 to TRBJ2-7; TRBD1 agrees at 9 bases. The CDR3 sequence is 16 residues long. CDR1 is SGHRS and CDR2 is YFSETQ in the germline V gene. V dropped 0 bases and J dropped 2; count of bases not matched to a gene: 6. The CDR3 nucleotides read TGCGCCAGCAGCTTGGGAGCGGGGACAGGGACCTACGAGCAGTACTTC. This translates into CASSLGAGTGTYEQYF.

This clonotype was detected ten times or more. This chain links TRBV29-1 with TRBJ2-1, with no clear D. CDR1 and CDR2 (germline): SQVTM, ANQGSEA. The germline V and J ends were trimmed by 7 bases and 7 bases, with 14 bases remaining between them. The CDR3 covers 12 residues. The DNA of the CDR3 is TGCAGCGCCCTTGGGATTACGAATGAGCAGTTCTTC. This gives the protein CSALGITNEQFF.

This clonotype appeared a few times. V is TRBV4-3 and J is TRBJ1-2; D is ambiguous. CDR1 is LGHNA and CDR2 is YSLEER in the germline V gene. Trimming stripped 1 base from V and 11 bases from J, with 17 bases between. The CDR3 extends over 14 amino acids. In nucleotides, the CDR3 is TGCGCCAGCAGCCAAGCTTCGTGGGTCAGGCAATACACCTTC. Translating gives CASSQASWVRQYTF.

The chain joins TRBV12-3 or TRBV12-4 to TRBJ1-1; a possible D gene is TRBD1 (5 bases). V shed 11 bases and J shed 4 bases, with 14 bases lying between them. The length of the CDR3 is 12 residues. CDR3 nucleotide sequence: TGTGCCGGGAGTTGGGGGGGCACTGAAGCTTTCTTT. Translating it yields CAGSWGGTEAFF.

The V gene is TRBV6-4, the J gene TRBJ2-6; no reliable D call. This CDR3 contains 15 residues. Per the germline V gene, CDR1 is MRHNA and CDR2 is SNTAGT. Trimming cost V 0 bases and J 0 bases, with 3 bases left between them. CDR3 in amino acids: CASSDSSSGANVLTF. The DNA of the CDR3 is TGTGCCAGCAGTGACTCCAGCTCTGGGGCCAACGTCCTGACTTTC.

This clonotype occurred a few times. This sequence joins TRBV27 and TRBJ2-3; 9 nucleotides align to TRBD1. In germline, CDR1 is MNHEY, CDR2 SMNVEV (reference sequence). V dropped 1 base and J dropped 2; count of bases not matched to a gene: 1. This CDR3 region has 15 residues. The CDR3 reads CASSLWTGATDTQYF. The DNA for the CDR3 is TGTGCCAGCAGTTTATGGACAGGGGCCACAGATACGCAGTATTTT.

The chain has TRBV7-9 and TRBJ1-1; a weak D match, TRBD1 (6 bases). Germline V gene lookup returns CDR1 SEHNR and CDR2 FQNEAQ (reference sequence). This CDR3 is built from 16 residues. Deletions cut 4 bases from V and 0 bases from J, with 15 bases between. The CDR3 bases are TGTGCCAGCAGCTCCAGGGGCAGGGCGGTGAACACTGAAGCTTTCTTT. This translates into CASSSRGRAVNTEAFF.

This clonotype came up a few times. The rearrangement uses TRBV19 and TRBJ1-1; D unclear. The CDR3 length is 15 residues. V dropped 5 bases and J dropped 4 bases, with 17 bases sitting between them. Germline CDR1 LNHDA, CDR2 SQIVND (reference sequence). The CDR3 sequence is CASSPFPLTSTEAFF. The CDR3 nucleotides read TGTGCCAGTAGTCCATTCCCTTTAACGAGCACTGAAGCTTTCTTT.

The CDR3 loop is CASSLFGGGNQPQHF. The DNA of the CDR3 is TGTGCCAGCAGTTTATTTGGGGGAGGCAATCAGCCCCAGCATTTT. J is TRBJ1-5 and V is TRBV27, with D maybe TRBD1 (5 bases). Looked up from germline, CDR1 is MNHEY and CDR2 is SMNVEV (reference sequence). V shed 1 base and J shed 2 bases, with 9 bases lying between them. This CDR3 has 15 amino acids.

The chain uses TRBV29-1 and TRBJ1-1; D not resolved. The CDR3 is 10 amino acids. V was shortened by 3 bases and J by 8 bases, with 7 bases between the two germline ends. Per germline, CDR1 SQVTM and CDR2 ANQGSEA. This CDR3 is CSVEGPEAFF. DNA of the CDR3: TGCAGCGTTGAGGGCCCCGAAGCTTTCTTT.